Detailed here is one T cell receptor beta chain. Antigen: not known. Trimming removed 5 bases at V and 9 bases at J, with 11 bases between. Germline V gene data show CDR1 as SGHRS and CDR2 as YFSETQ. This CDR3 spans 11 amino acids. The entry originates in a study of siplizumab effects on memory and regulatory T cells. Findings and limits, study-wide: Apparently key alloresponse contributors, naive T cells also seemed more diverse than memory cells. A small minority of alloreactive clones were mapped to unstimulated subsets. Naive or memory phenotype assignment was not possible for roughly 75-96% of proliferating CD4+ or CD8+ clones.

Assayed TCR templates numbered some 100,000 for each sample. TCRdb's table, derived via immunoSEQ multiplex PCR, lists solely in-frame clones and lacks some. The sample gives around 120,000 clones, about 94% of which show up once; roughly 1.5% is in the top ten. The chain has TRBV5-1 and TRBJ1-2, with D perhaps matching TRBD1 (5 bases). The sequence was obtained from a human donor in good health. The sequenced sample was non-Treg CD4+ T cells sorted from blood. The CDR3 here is CASRVGESYTF. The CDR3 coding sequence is TGCGCCAGCAGAGTGGGGGAAAGCTACACCTTC.